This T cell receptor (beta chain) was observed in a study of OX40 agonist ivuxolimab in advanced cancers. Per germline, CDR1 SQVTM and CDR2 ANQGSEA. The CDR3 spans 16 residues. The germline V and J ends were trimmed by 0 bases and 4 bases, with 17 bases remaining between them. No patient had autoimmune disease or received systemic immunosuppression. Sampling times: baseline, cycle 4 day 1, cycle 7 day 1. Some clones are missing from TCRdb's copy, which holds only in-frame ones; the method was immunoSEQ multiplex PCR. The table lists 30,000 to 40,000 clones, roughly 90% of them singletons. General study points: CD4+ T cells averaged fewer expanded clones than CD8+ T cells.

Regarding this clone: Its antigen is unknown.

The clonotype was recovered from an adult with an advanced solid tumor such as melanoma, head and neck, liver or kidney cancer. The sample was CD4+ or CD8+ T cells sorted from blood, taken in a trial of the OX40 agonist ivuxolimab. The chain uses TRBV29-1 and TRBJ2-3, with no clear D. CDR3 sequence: CSVEDLNNEMADTQYF. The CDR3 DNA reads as TGCAGCGTTGAAGATCTTAACAATGAGATGGCAGATACGCAGTATTTT.